Shown below are 3 T cell receptor beta chains from a single sample sequenced in a study of blood T cell repertoires in COVID-19. TCRdb's table, derived via immunoSEQ multiplex PCR, lists solely in-frame clones and lacks some. The table shows roughly 110,000 clones, with around 85% occurring only once. The source material was peripheral blood. All receptors derive from a human donor in a cohort sampled during active COVID-19.

The rearrangement uses TRBV9 and TRBJ2-1; perhaps TRBD1 as D (6 bases). Germline V CDR1 and CDR2: SGDLS, YYNGEE. Deletions cut 0 bases from V and 4 bases from J, with 11 bases between. The CDR3 consists of 15 residues. CDR3 sequence reads: CASSVGTVSYNEQFF. The CDR3 nucleotides read TGTGCCAGCAGCGTAGGGACAGTATCATACAATGAGCAGTTCTTC.

This chain joins TRBV7-2 and TRBJ2-7; D remains unclear. CDR1 and CDR2 from the germline V gene are SGHTA and FQGNSA. V was shortened by 5 bases and J by 1 base, with 3 bases between the two germline ends. The CDR3 totals 11 residues. CDR3 residues: CASSLSYEQYF. As DNA, the CDR3 is TGTGCCAGCAGCCTTTCCTACGAGCAGTACTTC.

The chain recombines TRBV6-2 or TRBV6-3 with TRBJ2-7; perhaps TRBD2 as D (6 bases). V lost 5 bases and J lost 3, with 14 bases in between. The CDR3 consists of 14 residues. Germline assignment: CDR1 MNHEY and CDR2 SVGEGT. The CDR3 DNA sequence: TGTGCCAGCAGTCCGAGGAGGGGCTACTACGAGCAGTACTTC. It is translated as CASSPRRGYYEQYF.